The entry that follows covers one T cell receptor (beta chain) sequence. The target of this receptor is not known. Base qualities are not provided; no much larger clone lies one nucleotide away. Patients with a history of autoimmune disease or receiving systemic immunosuppression were excluded from the trial. Peripheral blood for TCR sequencing was collected from all dose cohorts at baseline, on cycle 4 day 1, and on cycle 7 day 1. The samples were drawn from a first-in-human, open-label, multicenter phase I dose-escalation trial of ivuxolimab. Adults with locally advanced or metastatic melanoma, renal cell carcinoma, hepatocellular carcinoma or head and neck squamous cell carcinoma were enrolled in the trial. CD4+ and CD8+ T cells were sorted separately from peripheral blood before TCR sequencing. Trimmed from V: 2 bases; trimmed from J: 2 bases; junction bases lacking a gene match: 4. Its CDR3 holds 17 amino acids, cysteine through phenylalanine. The CDR3 DNA has 51 bases and is translated from base 1. CDR1 KGHSH and CDR2 LQKENI were looked up in the germline V gene.

Genomic DNA was extracted from sorted cells for sequencing of the TCRbeta CDR3 region. TCRbeta CDR3 regions were sequenced using the immunoSEQ Assay. TCRdb retrieved this table from immuneACCESS and kept in-frame rearrangements only. Not all clones are present; in checked studies, unresolved V genes account for under half, and no reason is known for the remainder. The sample records around 70,000 clones, about 85% of which are singletons. Jointly, the top ten make up almost 6% of the sample. This record comes from a study of OX40 agonist ivuxolimab in advanced cancers. A note on the overall study: Ivuxolimab, which targeted the costimulatory receptor OX40 (CD134), was an agonistic, fully human IgG2 monoclonal antibody. Partial responses occurred in three dose-escalation patients: two with cutaneous melanoma and one with hepatocellular carcinoma. Prior anti-PD-1, anti-PD-L1 or anti-CTLA-4 therapy was permitted, and 30% to 50% of dose-escalation patients had received checkpoint inhibitors. Intravenous ivuxolimab was administered to patients every 2 weeks at six dose levels: 0.01, 0.1, 0.3, 1.5, 3 and 10 mg/kg. The monotherapy dose-escalation portion (N of about 52 patients) of the phase I ivuxolimab trial is reported in the paper. The dose-escalation cohort was over 70% male with a mean age of approximately 60 years, ranging from roughly 20 to 80. Peripheral TCRbeta sequencing was intended to test whether TCR sequence diversity was altered and clonal T-cell expansion was caused by ivuxolimab. Among the roughly 54 dose-escalation patients, about 20 had hepatocellular carcinoma, around 15 melanoma, 9 renal cell carcinoma and 9 head and neck cancer. The research as a whole found: Antigen specificity was not determined for the clonally expanded peripheral T cells. In partial responders in the 0.1-3.0 mg/kg groups, normalized peripheral clonal expansion was found to be among the lowest, especially among CD8+ T cells. Low levels of normalized T-cell clonal expansion were also shown by some nonresponding patients. Clonal expansion of both CD4+ and CD8+ blood T cells was observed from baseline to week 6 at doses 0.1 to 3.0 mg/kg. On average, CD8+ T cells showed more expanded clones than CD4+ T cells after ivuxolimab.

Recombination linked TRBV18 to TRBJ2-3, with TRBD2 matching 13 junction bases. The source of this sequence is an adult with an advanced solid tumor such as melanoma, head and neck, liver or kidney cancer. This specimen was CD4+ or CD8+ T cells sorted from blood, taken in a trial of the OX40 agonist ivuxolimab. The nucleotides read TGTGCCAGCTCACCAGGACTAGCGGGGGCCTACACAGATACGCAGTATTTT. The resulting protein is CASSPGLAGAYTDTQYF.